Each of the 22 T cell receptor beta chains below was sequenced from the same sample in a study of graft-versus-host responses after intestinal transplantation. No antigen is known for these receptors. Profiled with immunoSEQ multiplex PCR; TCRdb holds only in-frame clones, not every one. The sample yields more than 65,000 clones, around 82% seen once. The specimen was unstimulated CD4+ T cells sorted from spleen or lymph node cells, collected before transplant. The receptors stem from a human donor who was the organ donor for an intestinal transplant.

The chain carries TRBV5-5 and TRBJ1-2, with D uncertain. CDR3 length: 13 residues. V was clipped by 2 bases and J by 7 bases, with 12 bases between them. The germline V gene has CDR1 SGHKS and CDR2 YYEKEE (reference sequence). The CDR3 region is CASSFGVLGGYTF. DNA for the CDR3: TGTGCCAGCAGCTTCGGGGTATTGGGTGGCTACACCTTC.

The chain links TRBV2 to TRBJ1-5; no definite D call. Germline V gene data show CDR1 as SNHLY and CDR2 as FYNNEI. The CDR3 covers 14 residues. The V and J ends lost 3 bases and 0 bases respectively, with 6 bases between them. CDR3 DNA: TGTGCCAGCAGTGAGACTAATAGCAATCAGCCCCAGCATTTT. Translation gives CASSETNSNQPQHF. Complete variable domain (other parts from reference TRBV2 and TRBJ1-5): EPEVTQTPSHQVTQMGQEVILRCVPISNHLYFYWYRQILGQKVEFLVSFYNNEISEKSEIFDDQFSVERPDGSNFTLKIRSTKLEDSAMYFCASSETNSNQPQHFGDGTRLSIL.

The chain is built from TRBV7-9 and TRBJ1-1, with a possible D match to TRBD1 (6 bases). The CDR3 spans 16 residues. Trimming removed 2 bases at V and 6 bases at J, with 19 bases between. In germline, CDR1 is SEHNR, CDR2 FQNEAQ (reference sequence). The CDR3 here is CASSLRGGVGGSEAFF. The CDR3 DNA follows: TGTGCCAGCAGCTTAAGGGGGGGCGTTGGCGGTTCTGAAGCTTTCTTT.

This rearrangement joins TRBV25-1 to TRBJ1-1; TRBD1 is a possible D gene (5 bases). The V end was cut by 4 bases, the J end by 0 bases, with 6 bases between. Germline V gene sequence: CDR1 MGHDK, CDR2 SYGVNS. The CDR3 covers 13 residues. CDR3 sequence (DNA): TGTGCCAGCAGTGGGACACTGAACACTGAAGCTTTCTTT. Translation: CASSGTLNTEAFF.

This chain connects TRBV7-2 to TRBJ1-3; 7 positions agree with TRBD1. The CDR3 spans 16 residues. V trimming: 4 bases; J trimming: 3 bases; junction bases outside the gene matches: 9. Germline-derived CDR1 and CDR2 are SGHTA and FQGNSA. The CDR3 nucleotides are TGTGCCAGCAGCTCTGTGGGACAGCTTAGTGGAAACACCATATATTTT. As protein: CASSSVGQLSGNTIYF.

The rearrangement joins TRBV6-6 to TRBJ2-7, with 11 positions matching TRBD2. The germline CDR1 and CDR2 sequences are MNHNY and SVGAGI (reference sequence). The ends lost 2 bases at V and 3 bases at J; junction bases unmatched: 6. The CDR3 is 16 residues long. The CDR3 protein is CASSYRAGTSGYEQYV. CDR3 coding DNA: TGTGCCAGCAGTTACAGGGCCGGGACTAGCGGCTACGAGCAGTACGTC.

This clone was picked up one time. This chain connects TRBV5-1 to TRBJ2-3, with a tentative D call TRBD1 (5 bases). Between the trimmed V and J ends, which lost 5 bases and 2 bases, there was a span of 12 bases. The germline CDR1 and CDR2 sequences are SGHRS and YFSETQ. This CDR3 region has 14 residues. As DNA, the CDR3 is TGCGCCAGCAGAATCGACAGTAACACAGATACGCAGTATTTT. Translating it yields CASRIDSNTDTQYF.

The V gene is TRBV9, the J gene TRBJ1-6, with 8 positions matching TRBD1. This CDR3 has 14 amino acids. Germline V gene lookup returns CDR1 SGDLS and CDR2 YYNGEE. Trimming at V came to 3 bases and at J to 10 bases, leaving 6 bases not matched to a gene. This CDR3 reads CASSGDRGGSPLHF. The DNA of the CDR3 is TGTGCCAGCAGCGGTGACAGGGGAGGGTCACCCCTCCACTTT.

This clone showed up just once. The chain recombines TRBV5-1 with TRBJ1-2; TRBD1 might be the D (5 bases). Trimming took off 2 bases at V and 4 bases at J, with 12 bases between the two ends. CDR3 length: 14 amino acids. The germline gives CDR1 SGHRS, CDR2 YFSETQ. CDR3 sequence: CASSFTTQGYGYTF. CDR3 DNA: TGCGCCAGCAGCTTCACCACCCAGGGCTATGGCTACACCTTC.

The V gene is TRBV7-2, the J gene TRBJ1-6; no clear D gene. The V and J ends lost 4 bases and 5 bases respectively, with 6 bases between them. Germline lookup yields CDR1 SGHTA and CDR2 FQGNSA. The CDR3 runs 13 residues. CDR3 coding DNA: TGTGCCAGCAGCTGGTTAGATAATTCACCCCTCCACTTT. Translation: CASSWLDNSPLHF.

The rearrangement links TRBV9 to TRBJ2-7, with a weak D call TRBD2 (6 bases). CDR3 length: 18 residues. Trimming took 0 bases from V and 4 from J, leaving 23 bases between them. The germline V gene encodes CDR1 SGDLS and CDR2 YYNGEE. CDR3 nucleotides: TGTGCCAGCAGCGTAGGAACCCCGGGACTCTCCACGGTATACGAGCAGTACGTC. The encoded protein is CASSVGTPGLSTVYEQYV.

The chain is built from TRBV2 and TRBJ2-5, with 12 positions matching TRBD2. This CDR3 has 15 amino acids. Germline CDR1 reads SNHLY; CDR2 reads FYNNEI. The ends lost 11 bases at V and 2 bases at J; junction bases unmatched: 9. The DNA of the CDR3 is TGTGCCGGCCAAAGGCTAGCGGGGGGGCAAGAGACCCAGTACTTC. Amino acid sequence: CAGQRLAGGQETQYF.

This clone was found once. The chain uses TRBV5-1 and TRBJ1-1, with D unclear. CDR1 and CDR2 (germline): SGHRS, YFSETQ. The CDR3 runs to 15 residues. The V gene lost 2 bases and the J gene lost 3 bases, with 14 bases spanning the gap. The CDR3 reads CASSFDMGGYTEAFF. In DNA, the CDR3 is TGCGCCAGCAGCTTTGACATGGGCGGGTACACTGAAGCTTTCTTT. Together with reference TRBV5-1 and TRBJ1-1, the CDR3 gives the full variable domain: KAGVTQTPRYLIKTRGQQVTLSCSPISGHRSVSWYQQTPGQGLQFLFEYFSETQRNKGNFPGRFSGRQFSNSRSEMNVSTLELGDSALYLCASSFDMGGYTEAFFGQGTRLTVV.

The J gene is TRBJ2-7, the V gene TRBV7-2; 7 bases agree with TRBD1. CDR3 size: 14 residues. Unmatched junction bases numbered 4, after V lost 0 bases and J lost 5 bases. Germline CDR1 SGHTA, CDR2 FQGNSA. The CDR3 loop is CASSLATGPDEQYV. For the CDR3, the DNA is TGTGCCAGCAGCTTAGCGACAGGGCCCGACGAGCAGTACGTC.

Written as DNA, the CDR3 is TGTGCCATCAGTGAGACAGGGCTTGCTGAAGCTTTCTTT. Its protein product is CAISETGLAEAFF. J is TRBJ1-1 and V is TRBV10-3, with D perhaps matching TRBD1 (6 bases). Germline CDR1 ENHRY, CDR2 SYGVKD. Deletions cut 2 bases from V and 6 bases from J, with 10 bases between. CDR3 size: 13 residues.

V usage is TRBV11-2 and J usage is TRBJ2-7; maybe TRBD1 (7 bases). The V end lost 1 base, the J end lost 2 bases, and 18 bases lay between the germline ends. Germline CDR1 and CDR2: SGHAT and FQNNGV. This CDR3 contains 17 residues. CDR3 amino acids: CASSLGGVGGSTYEQYV. CDR3 nucleotides: TGTGCCAGCAGCTTAGGCGGGGTAGGGGGCTCGACCTACGAGCAGTACGTC.

This rearrangement joins TRBV29-1 to TRBJ1-5, with 8 bases fitting TRBD1. The CDR3 has 12 residues. The junction had 2 bases not matched to a gene; V was cut back by 6 bases and J by 4 bases. The germline V gene encodes CDR1 SQVTM and CDR2 ANQGSEA. CDR3 in amino acids: CSVGQGNQPQHF. CDR3 nucleotides: TGCAGCGTCGGACAGGGAAATCAGCCCCAGCATTTT.

In this sample, this clone turned up once. J is TRBJ1-4 and V is TRBV6-5; the D is unclear. The V end was cut by 5 bases, the J end by 4 bases, with 5 bases between. CDR1 MNHEY and CDR2 SVGAGI come from the germline V gene. The CDR3 spans 12 residues. CDR3 region: CASSPSNEKLFF. The DNA of the CDR3 is TGTGCCAGCAGTCCCAGTAATGAAAAACTGTTTTTT.

This chain links TRBV28 with TRBJ2-7; tentative D call: TRBD1 (5 bases). With 4 bases removed from V and 3 bases from J, the gap between germline ends came to 13 bases. The CDR3 runs 14 residues. Looked up from germline, CDR1 is MDHEN and CDR2 is SYDVKM. The CDR3 DNA is TGTGCCAGCAGTTCCCCATCAGGGCACTACGAGCAGTACGTC. Protein product: CASSSPSGHYEQYV.

The gene calls are TRBV19 and TRBJ1-4, with TRBD1 matching 7 bases. CDR1 and CDR2 (germline): LNHDA, SQIVND (reference sequence). This CDR3 is 14 amino acids long. The junction had 3 bases not matched to a gene; V was cut back by 6 bases and J by 2 bases. The chain's CDR3 is CASRKTGTNEKLFF. For the CDR3, the DNA is TGTGCCAGTAGAAAGACAGGGACTAATGAAAAACTGTTTTTT.

CDR3 in amino acids: CASSQTSGQETQYF. DNA for the CDR3: TGTGCCAGCAGCCAGACTAGCGGCCAAGAGACCCAGTACTTC. The chain is built from TRBV4-2 and TRBJ2-5; 9 nucleotides agree with TRBD2. Germline V gene lookup returns CDR1 LGHNA and CDR2 YNFKEQ. J gave up 1 base and V 3 bases, and 0 bases lay outside the gene matches. The CDR3 has 14 amino acids.

This sequence joins TRBV19 and TRBJ1-1; D is unresolved. CDR1 and CDR2 from the germline V gene are LNHDA and SQIVND (reference sequence). V was trimmed by 5 bases and J by 6 bases, leaving 10 bases between them. This CDR3 has 12 amino acids. CDR3 DNA sequence: TGTGCCAGTAGTCTTATCGGAGCTGAAGCTTTCTTT. Translating gives CASSLIGAEAFF.